The present T cell receptor (beta chain) was sequenced within a study of T cells in Graves' hyperthyroidism and ophthalmopathy. This CDR3 spans 14 amino acids. V shed 0 bases, J shed 4 bases, and the junction held 5 bases outside the gene matches. Germline V gene lookup returns CDR1 DFQATT and CDR2 SNEGSKA (reference sequence). Study-level results: Most clonotypes expanded in the thyroid (above 0.001) were also present in blood.

The investigators amplified TCR beta CDR3 regions from RNA transcripts. The HTBI primer set was used in a first-round RT-PCR of the TCR CDR3. TCRdb used MiXCR to reprocess the multiplex PCR reads, holding one entry per CDR3 protein. The sample yields around 600,000 distinct CDR3 sequences, 16% seen once. In this sample, this clonotype turned up many times. Antigen unknown. The receptor was derived from a woman between 40 and 55 years old with Graves' ophthalmopathy. The sequenced sample was blood. The chain uses TRBV20-1 and TRBJ2-7; 8 nucleotides agree with TRBD2. The CDR3 nucleotides read TGCAGTGCTAGAGAAGCGGGAGTTGCTTACGAGCAGTACTTC. This sequence encodes CSAREAGVAYEQYF.